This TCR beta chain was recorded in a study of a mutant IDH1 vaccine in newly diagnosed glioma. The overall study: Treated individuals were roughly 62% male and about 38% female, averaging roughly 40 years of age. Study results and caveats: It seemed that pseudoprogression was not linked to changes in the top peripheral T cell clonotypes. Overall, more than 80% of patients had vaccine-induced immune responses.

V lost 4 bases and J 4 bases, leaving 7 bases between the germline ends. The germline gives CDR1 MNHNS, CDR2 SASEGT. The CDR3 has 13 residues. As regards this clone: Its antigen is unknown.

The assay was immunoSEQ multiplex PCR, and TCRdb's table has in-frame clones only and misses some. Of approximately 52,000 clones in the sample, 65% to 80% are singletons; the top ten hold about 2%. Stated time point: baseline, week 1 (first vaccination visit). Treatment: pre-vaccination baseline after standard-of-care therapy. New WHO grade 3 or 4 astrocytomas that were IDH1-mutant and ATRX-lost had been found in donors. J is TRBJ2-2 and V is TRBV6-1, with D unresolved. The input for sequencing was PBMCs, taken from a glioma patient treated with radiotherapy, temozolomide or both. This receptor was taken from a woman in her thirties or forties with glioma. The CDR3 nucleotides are TGTGCCAGCAGTGGGCAGGCCACCGGGGAGCTGTTTTTT. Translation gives CASSGQATGELFF.